The 21 T cell receptor beta chains presented below share a single source sample, sequenced in a study of blood T cell repertoires in COVID-19. Some clones are missing from TCRdb's copy, which holds only in-frame ones; the method was immunoSEQ multiplex PCR. Of over 150,000 clones in the sample, around 85% were seen once. Sequencing was done on a sample of peripheral blood. These TCRs come from a man aged 60-69 years with COVID-19, enrolled during active disease.

The chain uses TRBV5-1 and TRBJ1-5; the match to TRBD1 covers 8 bases. This CDR3 spans 14 amino acids. With V trimmed by 4 bases and J by 4 bases, 4 bases remained unmatched. Germline-derived CDR1 and CDR2 are SGHRS and YFSETQ. The CDR3 region is CASSPGQENQPQHF. CDR3 DNA sequence: TGCGCCAGCAGCCCGGGACAGGAAAATCAGCCCCAGCATTTT. Full variable domain (missing parts from reference TRBV5-1 and TRBJ1-5): KAGVTQTPRYLIKTRGQQVTLSCSPISGHRSVSWYQQTPGQGLQFLFEYFSETQRNKGNFPGRFSGRQFSNSRSEMNVSTLELGDSALYLCASSPGQENQPQHFGDGTRLSIL.

The rearrangement uses TRBV5-1 and TRBJ1-1; 8 bases line up with TRBD1. V trimming: 4 bases; J trimming: 4 bases; junction bases outside the gene matches: 6. Germline V gene sequence: CDR1 SGHRS, CDR2 YFSETQ. The CDR3 is made up of 14 amino acids. CDR3 sequence: CASSATGEVTEAFF. The CDR3 DNA reads TGCGCCAGCAGCGCGACAGGGGAGGTCACTGAAGCTTTCTTT.

This rearrangement joins TRBV24-1 to TRBJ2-7, with 13 positions matching TRBD2. V shed 2 bases, J shed 4 bases, and the junction held 4 bases outside the gene matches. The CDR3 has 16 amino acids. Germline V gene sequence: CDR1 KGHDR, CDR2 SFDVKD. The CDR3 sequence is CATSDSTSGRAYEQYF. CDR3 DNA sequence: TGTGCCACCAGTGATTCTACTAGCGGGAGGGCGTACGAGCAGTACTTC.

In DNA, the CDR3 is TGTGCCAGCAGTTACTCAGGGGGAGTCGCTGAAGCTTTCTTT. It encodes CASSYSGGVAEAFF. The V and J genes are TRBV6-2 or TRBV6-3 and TRBJ1-1; the D gene is possibly TRBD1 (6 bases). V was clipped by 0 bases and J by 6 bases, with 11 bases between them. This CDR3 contains 14 residues. Germline lookup yields CDR1 MNHEY and CDR2 SVGEGT.

The genes are TRBV28 and TRBJ2-5; maybe TRBD2 (6 bases). Trimming took off 2 bases at V and 2 bases at J, with 9 bases between the two ends. The germline V gene has CDR1 MDHEN and CDR2 SYDVKM. The CDR3 loop spans 14 amino acids. CDR3 in amino acids: CASSLGGIQETQYF. The DNA for the CDR3 is TGTGCCAGCAGTTTAGGGGGGATACAAGAGACCCAGTACTTC.

This clone has a single count. The chain has TRBV28 and TRBJ1-6; 7 nucleotides line up with TRBD1. The CDR3 contains 12 residues. Germline V lookup: CDR1 MDHEN, CDR2 SYDVKM. Trimming at V came to 11 bases and at J to 9 bases, leaving 7 bases not matched to a gene. DNA of the CDR3: TGTGCCGGAAAGACAGGGCTTTCACCCCTCCACTTT. This encodes CAGKTGLSPLHF.

The chain combines TRBV7-2 with TRBJ1-1; TRBD1 matches 7 bases. CDR3 length equals 15 residues. The trim removed 2 bases at V and 5 bases at J, leaving 8 bases unmatched. The germline gives CDR1 SGHTA, CDR2 FQGNSA. CDR3: CASSLWAGGGTEAFF. The CDR3 coding sequence is TGTGCCAGCAGCTTATGGGCAGGGGGAGGAACTGAAGCTTTCTTT.

The rearrangement uses TRBV5-1 and TRBJ2-5, with 8 bases aligning to TRBD1. This CDR3 comprises 16 residues. V was clipped by 2 bases and J by 5 bases; unmatched bases: 11. Germline CDR1 and CDR2: SGHRS and YFSETQ. The CDR3 loop is CASSLSGGAFSETQYF. CDR3 nucleotide sequence: TGCGCCAGCAGCTTATCAGGGGGCGCGTTTTCGGAGACCCAGTACTTC.

The chain uses TRBV10-3 and TRBJ1-1; D might be TRBD1 (5 bases). Germline loops: CDR1 ENHRY, CDR2 SYGVKD. The CDR3 has 15 residues. Trimming took off 6 bases at V and 0 bases at J, with 14 bases between the two ends. For the CDR3, the DNA is TGTGCCATCAGGGCAACGACAGACATGAACACTGAAGCTTTCTTT. Its translation: CAIRATTDMNTEAFF.

This sequence joins TRBV28 and TRBJ2-3; TRBD1 matches at 10 bases. The CDR3 contains 16 residues. J was trimmed by 5 bases and V by 6 bases; bases with no gene match: 11. Germline assignment: CDR1 MDHEN and CDR2 SYDVKM. CDR3 amino acids: CASSPPGQGMLDTQYF. In nucleotides, the CDR3 is TGTGCCAGCAGCCCCCCGGGACAGGGGATGTTAGATACGCAGTATTTT.

The V gene is TRBV5-4, the J gene TRBJ2-5; 10 bases fit TRBD2. The germline gives CDR1 SGHNT, CDR2 YYREEE (reference sequence). V shed 0 bases, J shed 2 bases, and the junction held 4 bases outside the gene matches. This CDR3 is built from 16 residues. The CDR3 protein is CASSLAPSGRQETQYF. In DNA form, the CDR3 reads TGTGCCAGCAGCTTGGCACCTAGCGGGAGACAAGAGACCCAGTACTTC.

The chain joins TRBV24-1 to TRBJ2-7; 8 bases match TRBD1. The ends lost 5 bases at V and 2 bases at J; junction bases unmatched: 4. The CDR3 is 14 amino acids. Germline loops: CDR1 KGHDR, CDR2 SFDVKD. CDR3 loop: CATSAGDRTYEQYF. CDR3 nucleotide sequence: TGTGCCACCAGTGCGGGGGACAGGACCTACGAGCAGTACTTC.

This clone came up once. The gene calls are TRBV7-2 and TRBJ2-1; 7 bases are a match to TRBD2. This CDR3 region has 16 residues. V was pared by 5 bases and J by 8 bases, with 15 bases of the junction left unmatched. CDR1 SGHTA and CDR2 FQGNSA come from the germline V gene. As DNA, the CDR3 is TGTGCCAGCAGCCCCCGGGGCGGGAGCGGCCGCGATGAGCAGTTCTTC. As protein: CASSPRGGSGRDEQFF.

This clone came up a few times. This chain links TRBV24-1 with TRBJ2-3; 9 bases fit TRBD2. Germline V gene sequence: CDR1 KGHDR, CDR2 SFDVKD. Unmatched junction bases numbered 5, after V lost 2 bases and J lost 3 bases. The CDR3 loop spans 16 amino acids. CDR3 sequence (DNA): TGTGCCACCAGTGATTCAGCTAGCGGGACAACAGATACGCAGTATTTT. Translated, it gives CATSDSASGTTDTQYF.

The chain's CDR3 is CASSYSAVNSGNTIYF. The DNA of the CDR3 is TGTGCCAGCAGTTACTCGGCAGTAAACTCTGGAAACACCATATATTTT. J is TRBJ1-3 and V is TRBV6-5; D is uncertain. The V gene's germline CDR1 is MNHEY and CDR2 SVGAGI. Trimming stripped 0 bases from V and 0 bases from J, with 9 bases between. The CDR3 is made up of 16 amino acids.

The chain carries TRBV19 and TRBJ1-5, with 11 bases lining up with TRBD1. CDR1 and CDR2 from the germline V gene are LNHDA and SQIVND (reference sequence). The CDR3 totals 17 residues. Unmatched junction bases numbered 12, after V lost 7 bases and J lost 4 bases. The CDR3 here is CASNSEAGTGGNQPQHF. Here the CDR3 DNA reads TGTGCCAGTAACTCTGAGGCGGGGACAGGGGGGAATCAGCCCCAGCATTTT. The full variable domain, in which reference TRBV19 and TRBJ1-5 provide the parts outside the CDR3, is DGGITQSPKYLFRKEGQNVTLSCEQNLNHDAMYWYRQDPGQGLRLIYYSQIVNDFQKGDIAEGYSVSREKKESFPLTVTSAQKNPTAFYLCASNSEAGTGGNQPQHFGDGTRLSIL.

Only a few counts were recorded for this clone. Mismatch with germline at one junction end may stem from a read error. The V call is TRBV20-1, the J call TRBJ1-1; the D is unclear. Germline-derived CDR1 and CDR2 are DFQATT and SNEGSKA (reference sequence). The CDR3 contains 10 residues. CDR3 protein: CSAGHQALGF. The CDR3, as DNA: TGCAGTGCTGGGCACCAGGCCTTGGGTTTT.

This chain joins TRBV19 and TRBJ1-4; the match to TRBD1 covers 9 bases. Losses at the gene ends were 4 bases for V and 4 bases for J; bases not matched to a gene: 4. The CDR3 is 15 amino acids. Germline lookup yields CDR1 LNHDA and CDR2 SQIVND (reference sequence). The DNA for the CDR3 is TGTGCCAGTAGTAAACAGGGGGCCCGTAATGAAAAACTGTTTTTT. Translated: CASSKQGARNEKLFF. The whole variable domain, filled in from reference TRBV19 and TRBJ1-4, reads DGGITQSPKYLFRKEGQNVTLSCEQNLNHDAMYWYRQDPGQGLRLIYYSQIVNDFQKGDIAEGYSVSREKKESFPLTVTSAQKNPTAFYLCASSKQGARNEKLFFGSGTQLSVL.

This rearrangement joins TRBV7-8 to TRBJ1-3, with unresolved D. The CDR3 contains 12 residues. Germline CDR1 and CDR2: SGHVS and FQNEAQ. Between the trimmed V and J ends, which lost 5 bases and 2 bases, there was a span of 4 bases. The CDR3 spells CASSPTGNTIYF. The DNA of the CDR3 is TGTGCCAGCAGCCCTACTGGAAACACCATATATTTT.

This chain uses TRBV7-2 with TRBJ2-3; 8 bases fit TRBD1. This CDR3 region has 14 residues. Trimming at V came to 5 bases and at J to 5 bases, leaving 6 bases not matched to a gene. The germline CDR1 and CDR2 sequences are SGHTA and FQGNSA. In DNA form, the CDR3 reads TGTGCCAGCAGCGTTCGTGACAGGGGAGATACGCAGTATTTT. Its protein product is CASSVRDRGDTQYF.

There are a few counts of this clone. The chain couples TRBV3-1 (or the pseudogene TRBV3-2) to TRBJ1-4, with D maybe TRBD1 (6 bases). Deletions cut 1 base from V and 5 bases from J, with 11 bases between. CDR3 length equals 15 residues. Germline CDR1 reads LGHDT; CDR2 reads YNNKEL (reference sequence). CDR3 sequence: CASSQGGGNNEKLFF. In DNA form, the CDR3 reads TGTGCCAGCAGCCAAGGAGGGGGAAACAATGAAAAACTGTTTTTT.